The rows below give T cell receptor beta chains drawn from one sample of a study of identical twins. TCRdb analysed the 5' RACE reads with MiXCR anew, one entry per CDR3 protein. This table holds more than 1.5 million distinct CDR3 sequences, less than 35% found once. Sequencing used cord blood. Receptor source: a newborn girl in good health. The CDR3 runs from the conserved cysteine through the conserved F or W. The D gene is left open where the match is weak. A row's size may be missing; if present it is once, few, many or a size class.

-	TRBV5-1	few	TRBJ1-2	TGCGCCAGCAGCTTGGAACCCGCTTATGGCTACACCTTC	CASSLEPAYGYTF
-	TRBV18	few	TRBJ1-5	TGTGCCAGCTCACCGAATGAGGGGAAACAGCCCCAGCATTTT	CASSPNEGKQPQHF
TRBD1	TRBV13	-	TRBJ1-2	TGTGCCAGCAGCCTCTCCCCCGGGACAGGGGAAGGCTACACCTTC	CASSLSPGTGEGYTF
-	TRBV20-1	-	TRBJ2-7	TGCAGTGCTAGAGAGGTACCAGTCCTTCCCTACGAGCAGTACTTC	CSAREVPVLPYEQYF
-	TRBV20-1	few	TRBJ2-3	TGCAGTGCATCCCGAGGTGGGAGCGCAGATACGCAGTATTTT	CSASRGGSADTQYF
-	TRBV21-1	-	TRBJ2-1	TGTGCCAGCCCCTCCGGGACATACAATGAGCAGTTCTTC	CASPSGTYNEQFF
-	TRBV18	-	TRBJ2-7	TGTGCCAGCTCACCGGGTAACCCGCGCACCTACGAGCAGTACTTC	CASSPGNPRTYEQYF
-	TRBV7-2	-	TRBJ1-6	TGTGCCAGCAGCCGAGGACACCTTGTTTCCTCCTATAATTCACCCCTCCACTTT	CASSRGHLVSSYNSPLHF
-	TRBV27	few	TRBJ2-1	TGTGCCAGCAGTTTAGGGGTACGTCACAATGAGCAGTTCTTC	CASSLGVRHNEQFF
-	TRBV11-2	-	TRBJ2-1	TGTGCCAGCAGCTTAGACTTGCGGGTTAGCTCCTACAATGAGCAGTTCTTC	CASSLDLRVSSYNEQFF
-	TRBV20-1	few	TRBJ1-2	TGCAGTGCTCGCCCCTTCTCCGGGACGGTGCTCCTCACCTTC	CSARPFSGTVLLTF
-	TRBV9	-	TRBJ1-4	TGTGCCAGCAGCGTAGGTTTGACGGCTATCAATGAAAAACTGTTTTTT	CASSVGLTAINEKLFF
TRBD1	TRBV5-5	few	TRBJ2-1	TGTGCCAGCAGCTCCGGGACAGGGGCCGATGAGCAGTTCTTC	CASSSGTGADEQFF
-	TRBV20-1	-	TRBJ2-7	TGCAGTGCCAACATGTCCCCCCAACCCCCTTACGACGAGCAGTACTTC	CSANMSPQPPYDEQYF
-	TRBV5-1	-	TRBJ2-1	TGCGCCAGCAGCTGGGGCAGAAACTCCTACAATGAGCAGTTCTTC	CASSWGRNSYNEQFF
-	TRBV19	-	TRBJ2-1	TGTGCCAGTAGTATTTGGGGGGACTCCTACAATGAGCAGTTCTTC	CASSIWGDSYNEQFF
TRBD2	TRBV29-1	few	TRBJ2-7	TGCAGCGTCTCCCCGGGGGGGGTCGAGCAGTACTTC	CSVSPGGVEQYF
TRBD2	TRBV12-3/TRBV12-4	once	TRBJ2-1	TGTGCCAGCCGAAAGCGGGAGGGCTACGATGAGCAGTTCTTC	CASRKREGYDEQFF
TRBD1	TRBV3-1	once	TRBJ1-1	TGTGCCAGCAGCCGCATAATGGGACAGGTAGCTTTCTTT	CASSRIMGQVAFF